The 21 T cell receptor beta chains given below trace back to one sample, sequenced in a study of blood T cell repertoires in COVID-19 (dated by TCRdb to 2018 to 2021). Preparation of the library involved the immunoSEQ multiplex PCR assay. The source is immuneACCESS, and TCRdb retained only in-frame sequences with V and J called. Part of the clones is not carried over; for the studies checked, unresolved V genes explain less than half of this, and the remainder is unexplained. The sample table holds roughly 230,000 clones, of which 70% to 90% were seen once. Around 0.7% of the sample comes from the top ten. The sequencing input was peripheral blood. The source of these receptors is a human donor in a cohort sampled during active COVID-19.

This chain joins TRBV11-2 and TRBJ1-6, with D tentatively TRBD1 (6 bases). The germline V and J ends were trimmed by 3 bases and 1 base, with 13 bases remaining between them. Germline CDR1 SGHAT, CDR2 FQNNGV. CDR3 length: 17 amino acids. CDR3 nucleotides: TGTGCCAGCAGCTTGGGGGCTTTCCCATCCTATAATTCACCCCTCCACTTT. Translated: CASSLGAFPSYNSPLHF. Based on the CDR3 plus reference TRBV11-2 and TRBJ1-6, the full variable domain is EAGVAQSPRYKIIEKRQSVAFWCNPISGHATLYWYQQILGQGPKLLIQFQNNGVVDDSQLPKDRFSAERLKGVDSTLKIQPAKLEDSAVYLCASSLGAFPSYNSPLHFGNGTRLTVT.

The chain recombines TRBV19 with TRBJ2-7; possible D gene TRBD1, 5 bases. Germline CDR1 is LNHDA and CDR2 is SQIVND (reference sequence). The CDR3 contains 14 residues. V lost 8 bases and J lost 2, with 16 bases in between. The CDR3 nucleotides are TGTGCCAGTGGGAAAGGGGCGGATACCTACGAGCAGTACTTC. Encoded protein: CASGKGADTYEQYF.

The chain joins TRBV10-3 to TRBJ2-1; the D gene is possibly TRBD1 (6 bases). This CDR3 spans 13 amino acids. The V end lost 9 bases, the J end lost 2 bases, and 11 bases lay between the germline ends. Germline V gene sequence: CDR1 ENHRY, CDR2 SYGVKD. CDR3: CAIQGITYNEQFF. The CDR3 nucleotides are TGTGCCATACAGGGTATCACCTACAATGAGCAGTTCTTC.

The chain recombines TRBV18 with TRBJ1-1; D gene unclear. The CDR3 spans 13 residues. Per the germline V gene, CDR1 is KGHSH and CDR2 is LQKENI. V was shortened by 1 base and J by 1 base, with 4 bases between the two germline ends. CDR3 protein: CASSPLQNTEAFF. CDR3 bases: TGTGCCAGCTCACCACTCCAGAACACTGAAGCTTTCTTT. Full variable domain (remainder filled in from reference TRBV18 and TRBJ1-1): NAGVMQNPRHLVRRRGQEARLRCSPMKGHSHVYWYRQLPEEGLKFMVYLQKENIIDESGMPKERFSAEFPKEGPSILRIQQVVRGDSAAYFCASSPLQNTEAFFGQGTRLTVV.

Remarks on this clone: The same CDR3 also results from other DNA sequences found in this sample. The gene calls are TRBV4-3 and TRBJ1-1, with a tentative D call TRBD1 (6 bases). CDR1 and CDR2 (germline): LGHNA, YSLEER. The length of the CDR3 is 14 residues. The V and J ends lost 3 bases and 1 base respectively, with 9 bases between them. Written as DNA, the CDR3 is TGCGCCAGCAGCCAGTTACAGGGGAACACTGAAGCTTTCTTT. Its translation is CASSQLQGNTEAFF.

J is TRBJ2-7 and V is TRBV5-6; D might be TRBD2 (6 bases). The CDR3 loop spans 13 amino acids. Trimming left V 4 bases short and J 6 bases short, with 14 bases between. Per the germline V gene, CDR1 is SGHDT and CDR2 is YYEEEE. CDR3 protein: CASSRRPGSEQYF. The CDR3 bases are TGTGCCAGCAGCCGCCGACCCGGGAGCGAGCAGTACTTC.

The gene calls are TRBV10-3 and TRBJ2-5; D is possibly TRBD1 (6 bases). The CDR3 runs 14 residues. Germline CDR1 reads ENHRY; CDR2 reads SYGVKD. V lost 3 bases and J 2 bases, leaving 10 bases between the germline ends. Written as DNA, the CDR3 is TGTGCCATCAGTGATGGGGGCGAACAAGAGACCCAGTACTTC. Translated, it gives CAISDGGEQETQYF.

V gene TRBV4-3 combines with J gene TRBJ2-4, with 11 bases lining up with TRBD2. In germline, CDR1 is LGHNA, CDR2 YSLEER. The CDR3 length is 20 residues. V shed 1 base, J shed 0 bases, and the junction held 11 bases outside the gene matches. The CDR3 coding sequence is TGCGCCAGCAGCCAAGCGAACCCGGGACTAGCGGTCCTAGCCAAAAACATTCAGTACTTC. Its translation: CASSQANPGLAVLAKNIQYF.

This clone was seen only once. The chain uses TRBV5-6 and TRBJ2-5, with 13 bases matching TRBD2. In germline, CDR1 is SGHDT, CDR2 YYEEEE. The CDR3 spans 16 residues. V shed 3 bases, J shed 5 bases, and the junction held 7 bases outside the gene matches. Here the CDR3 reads CASSSQLAGGMETQYF. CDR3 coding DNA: TGTGCCAGCAGCTCCCAACTAGCGGGAGGGATGGAGACCCAGTACTTC.

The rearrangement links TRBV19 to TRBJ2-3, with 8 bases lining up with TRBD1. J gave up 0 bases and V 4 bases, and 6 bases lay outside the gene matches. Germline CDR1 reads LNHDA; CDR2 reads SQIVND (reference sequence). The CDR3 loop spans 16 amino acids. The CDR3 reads CASSKGRDRSTDTQYF. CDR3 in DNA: TGTGCCAGTAGTAAGGGGCGGGACAGGAGCACAGATACGCAGTATTTT.

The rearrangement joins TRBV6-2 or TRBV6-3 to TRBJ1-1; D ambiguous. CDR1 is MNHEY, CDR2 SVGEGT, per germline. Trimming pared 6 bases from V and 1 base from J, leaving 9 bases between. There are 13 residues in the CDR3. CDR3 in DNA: TGTGCCAGCAGCCCGACACAGAACACTGAAGCTTTCTTT. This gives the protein CASSPTQNTEAFF.

As DNA, the CDR3 is TGTGCCAGCAGTTACAGTAGCGGCTACCGAAGGAAGGACGAGCAGTACTTC. Its protein is CASSYSSGYRRKDEQYF. V and J are TRBV6-2 or TRBV6-3 and TRBJ2-7, with a possible D match to TRBD2 (6 bases). The V end lost 2 bases, the J end lost 5 bases, and 22 bases lay between the germline ends. From germline, CDR1 is MNHEY and CDR2 SVGEGT. The CDR3 extends over 17 amino acids.

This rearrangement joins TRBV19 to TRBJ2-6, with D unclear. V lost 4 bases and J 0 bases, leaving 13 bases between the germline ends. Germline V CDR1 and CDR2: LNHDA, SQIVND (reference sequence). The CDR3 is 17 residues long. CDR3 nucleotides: TGTGCCAGTAGTACCCCATTTACCAGCTCTGGGGCCAACGTCCTGACTTTC. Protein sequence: CASSTPFTSSGANVLTF.

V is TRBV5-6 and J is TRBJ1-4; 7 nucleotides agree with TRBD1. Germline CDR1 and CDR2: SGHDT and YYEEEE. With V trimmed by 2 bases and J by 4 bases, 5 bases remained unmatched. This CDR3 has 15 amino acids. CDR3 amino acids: CASSFWTGVNEKLFF. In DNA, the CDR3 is TGTGCCAGCAGCTTCTGGACAGGCGTTAATGAAAAACTGTTTTTT.

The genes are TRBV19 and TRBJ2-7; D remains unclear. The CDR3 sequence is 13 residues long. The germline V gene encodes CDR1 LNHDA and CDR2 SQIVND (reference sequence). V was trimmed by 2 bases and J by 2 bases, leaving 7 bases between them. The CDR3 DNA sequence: TGTGCCAGTAGTATACGGCTAGCCTACGAGCAGTACTTC. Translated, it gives CASSIRLAYEQYF.

CDR3 sequence (DNA): TGCGCCAGCAGCCAGACACCTGGGGCCAACGTCCTGACTTTC. Its translation: CASSQTPGANVLTF. V gene TRBV4-1 combines with J gene TRBJ2-6, with D uncertain. The germline V gene encodes CDR1 MGHRA and CDR2 YSYEKL. Trimming took off 3 bases at V and 2 bases at J, with 5 bases between the two ends. There are 14 residues in the CDR3.

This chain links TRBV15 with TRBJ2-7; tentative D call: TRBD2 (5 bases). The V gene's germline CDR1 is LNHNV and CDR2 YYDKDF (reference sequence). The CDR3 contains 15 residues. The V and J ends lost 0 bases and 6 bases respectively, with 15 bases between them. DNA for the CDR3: TGTGCCACCAGCAGAGATCCAAAACTAGGTTCCGAGCAGTACTTC. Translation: CATSRDPKLGSEQYF. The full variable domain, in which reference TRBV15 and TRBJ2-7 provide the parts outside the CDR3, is DAMVIQNPRYQVTQFGKPVTLSCSQTLNHNVMYWYQQKSSQAPKLLFHYYDKDFNNEADTPDNFQSRRPNTSFCFLDIRSPGLGDTAMYLCATSRDPKLGSEQYFGPGTRLTVT.

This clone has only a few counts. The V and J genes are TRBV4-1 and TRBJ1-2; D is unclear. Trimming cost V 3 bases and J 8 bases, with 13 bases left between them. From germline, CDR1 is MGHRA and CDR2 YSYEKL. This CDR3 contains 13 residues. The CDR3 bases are TGCGCCAGCAGCCACGGGTCCGGGGAGGGCTACACCTTC. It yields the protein CASSHGSGEGYTF.

CDR3 in amino acids: CATSDSGTDLSRSSYNEQFF. In DNA form, the CDR3 reads TGTGCCACCAGTGACTCCGGGACTGACCTTTCTCGTAGCTCCTACAATGAGCAGTTCTTC. The rearrangement links TRBV24-1 to TRBJ2-1; weak D call: TRBD2 (6 bases). The CDR3 is made up of 20 amino acids. The germline CDR1 and CDR2 sequences are KGHDR and SFDVKD. V gave up 4 bases and J gave up 0 bases, with 24 bases separating them.

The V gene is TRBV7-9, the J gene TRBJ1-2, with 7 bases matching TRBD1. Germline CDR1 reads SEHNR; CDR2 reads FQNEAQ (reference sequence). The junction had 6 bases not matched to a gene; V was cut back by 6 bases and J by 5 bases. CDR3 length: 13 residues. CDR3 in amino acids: CASRYTGEYGYTF. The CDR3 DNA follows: TGTGCCAGCAGATATACAGGGGAGTATGGCTACACCTTC.

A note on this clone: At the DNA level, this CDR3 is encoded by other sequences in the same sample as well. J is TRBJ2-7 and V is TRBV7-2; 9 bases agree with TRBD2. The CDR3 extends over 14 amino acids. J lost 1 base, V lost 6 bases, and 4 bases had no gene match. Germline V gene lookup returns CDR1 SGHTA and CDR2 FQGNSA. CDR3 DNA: TGTGCCAGCAGTCTTAGCGGGAGTTCCTACGAGCAGTACTTC. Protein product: CASSLSGSSYEQYF. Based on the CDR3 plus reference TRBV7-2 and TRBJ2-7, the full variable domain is GAGVSQSPSNKVTEKGKDVELRCDPISGHTALYWYRQSLGQGLEFLIYFQGNSAPDKSGLPSDRFSAERTGGSVSTLTIQRTQQEDSAVYLCASSLSGSSYEQYFGPGTRLTVT.